This note documents a single TCR beta chain sequence. No antigen is known for it. This entry belongs to a study of T cell responses to AZD1222 COVID-19 vaccine. Overall study: Pooled in the analysis were second doses at about 4 or about 12 weeks.

Study results and caveats: Baseline serostatus was positive in only 5 to 7 AZD1222 recipients. White British donors predominated, females outnumbered males, and clonal diversity was possibly underestimated.

Germline V gene lookup returns CDR1 LNHDA and CDR2 SQIVND (reference sequence). There are 13 residues in the CDR3. Trimming removed 4 bases from V and 3 bases from J, with 7 bases in between. Using immunoSEQ multiplex PCR, the repertoire was profiled, and TCRdb retains in-frame clones only, with some absent. The sample includes some 100,000 clones, about 90% seen only once; the top ten take about 5.2%. This clonotype originated in an adult in good health. The chain links TRBV19 to TRBJ2-1; the D is unclear. The sample in question was peripheral blood, obtained on day 0 of AZD1222 vaccination. CDR3 region: CASSSENYNEQFF. The CDR3 DNA reads as TGTGCCAGTAGTAGTGAGAACTACAATGAGCAGTTCTTC.